This T cell receptor (beta chain) stems from a study of T cell changes during pregnancy in multiple sclerosis. Assay used: immunoSEQ multiplex PCR; TCRdb lists only in-frame clones, some missing. In the table there are about 110,000 clones, approximately 90% of which are singletons. This CDR3 is built from 14 residues. V lost 2 bases to trimming and J lost 6 bases, with 10 bases between them. Germline V gene sequence: CDR1 MNHNY, CDR2 SVGAGI (reference sequence). The TCR originated in a female donor with multiple sclerosis, enrolled in a pregnancy study. Specimen: peripheral blood, collected in the third trimester of pregnancy. The chain is built from TRBV6-6 and TRBJ2-2, with D possibly TRBD1 on 6 matching bases. The CDR3 DNA sequence: TGTGCCAGCAGTTACCCAGGGGATCCCGGGGAGCTGTTTTTT. Protein sequence: CASSYPGDPGELFF.